This TCR beta chain derives from a study of cytomegalovirus exposure and HLA in healthy donors. V dropped 2 bases and J dropped 2; count of bases not matched to a gene: 15. The CDR3 consists of 19 residues. Germline V gene data show CDR1 as MNHEY and CDR2 as SMNVEV (reference sequence). The donors formed part of the approximately 120-subject validation cohort, distinct from the roughly 700-subject first cohort. This clone was observed a single time. Here immunoSEQ multiplex PCR was the method, and the copy in TCRdb shows in-frame clones only, minus some. The sample lists roughly 130,000 clones, roughly nine tenths occurring once.

This TCR was sampled from a man aged 25-45 years in good health and CMV-seronegative. J is TRBJ2-3 and V is TRBV27; 8 bases fit TRBD2. Sequenced: PBMCs. The CDR3 reads CASSLHDLAAGGNTDTQYF. The CDR3 nucleotides read TGTGCCAGCAGTTTACACGATCTAGCGGCGGGGGGTAACACAGATACGCAGTATTTT.